This T cell receptor beta chain was retrieved from a study of blood T cell repertoires in COVID-19. Produced via immunoSEQ multiplex PCR; TCRdb's table is partial and in-frame only. The data contain more than 200,000 clones, roughly four fifths of them seen just once; the ten biggest clones take up 8.9%. Unmatched junction bases numbered 5, after V lost 5 bases and J lost 3 bases. CDR3 size: 13 residues. Looked up from germline, CDR1 is SQVTM and CDR2 is ANQGSEA. This clone was detected a few times. The TCR comes from a man of 80 years or more with acute or convalescent COVID-19. Material for sequencing was peripheral blood. V is TRBV29-1 and J is TRBJ1-1, with TRBD1 matching 8 bases. DNA of the CDR3: TGCAGCGTTAAGACAGGGGACTACACTGAAGCTTTCTTT. Translation: CSVKTGDYTEAFF.